One sample yielded the 15 T cell receptor beta chains listed below, sequenced in a study of blood T cell repertoires in COVID-19. Profiled with immunoSEQ multiplex PCR; TCRdb holds only in-frame clones, not every one. This table holds approximately 450,000 clones, about 85% found once. The source material was PBMCs or T cells enriched from blood (not recorded which). Receptor source: a woman under 30 with acute COVID-19.

The CDR3 DNA sequence: TGCGCCAGCAGCTTGGTAGCGACTAGCACAGATACGCAGTATTTT. Translation: CASSLVATSTDTQYF. The rearrangement joins TRBV5-1 to TRBJ2-3, with a possible D match to TRBD2 (5 bases). CDR3 length equals 15 residues. Germline V CDR1 and CDR2: SGHRS, YFSETQ. V lost 0 bases and J lost 0, with 8 bases in between.

This chain connects TRBV12-3 or TRBV12-4 to TRBJ2-7; possibly TRBD2 for D (5 bases). Trimming pared 5 bases from V and 6 bases from J, leaving 11 bases between. This CDR3 has 12 amino acids. CDR3 amino acids: CASSGLDAEQYF. In nucleotides, the CDR3 is TGTGCCAGCAGTGGACTGGACGCCGAGCAGTACTTC.

The V and J genes are TRBV4-3 and TRBJ2-3; TRBD2 agrees at 11 bases. The junction had 2 bases not matched to a gene; V was cut back by 0 bases and J by 6 bases. Germline V gene sequence: CDR1 LGHNA, CDR2 YSLEER. The CDR3 length is 15 residues. In DNA form, the CDR3 reads TGCGCCAGCAGCCAAGAGACTAGCGGGATGGATACGCAGTATTTT. It is translated as CASSQETSGMDTQYF.

The chain links TRBV2 to TRBJ1-5; D perhaps matches TRBD1 (5 bases). This CDR3 spans 14 amino acids. Germline V gene lookup returns CDR1 SNHLY and CDR2 FYNNEI. V lost 5 bases and J lost 0, with 8 bases in between. This CDR3 is CASSQQVSNQPQHF. DNA of the CDR3: TGTGCCAGCAGTCAACAGGTTAGCAATCAGCCCCAGCATTTT.

The genes are TRBV7-9 and TRBJ2-5; TRBD2 agrees at 8 bases. V shed 5 bases, J shed 3 bases, and the junction held 14 bases outside the gene matches. Germline V gene sequence: CDR1 SEHNR, CDR2 FQNEAQ (reference sequence). The CDR3 is made up of 17 amino acids. For the CDR3, the DNA is TGTGCCAGCAGCCCGAGCTCTTTCGGGGGGGCTAAAGAGACCCAGTACTTC. Amino acids: CASSPSSFGGAKETQYF.

The chain joins TRBV20-1 to TRBJ1-2, with 8 bases identical to TRBD1. From germline, CDR1 is DFQATT and CDR2 SNEGSKA (reference sequence). V was clipped by 3 bases and J by 4 bases; unmatched bases: 16. The CDR3 spans 17 residues. CDR3 nucleotides: TGCAGTGCTAGTTTCATACTCACGCAGGGGGCGGCCTATGGCTACACCTTC. The encoded protein is CSASFILTQGAAYGYTF.

The chain couples TRBV19 to TRBJ1-5; 8 bases map to TRBD1. V shed 5 bases and J 5 bases; nucleotides not matched to a gene: 14. The germline CDR1 and CDR2 sequences are LNHDA and SQIVND (reference sequence). The CDR3 covers 17 residues. This CDR3 reads CASSANFGQGQHQPQHF. The CDR3 nucleotides read TGTGCCAGTAGTGCCAACTTCGGACAGGGCCAACATCAGCCCCAGCATTTT.

This rearrangement joins TRBV7-2 to TRBJ2-2; a possible D gene is TRBD2 (6 bases). The CDR3 covers 16 residues. The V gene lost 5 bases and the J gene lost 4 bases, with 17 bases spanning the gap. Germline V gives CDR1 SGHTA, CDR2 FQGNSA. The CDR3 here is CASSLDHGAGTGELFF. The CDR3 DNA is TGTGCCAGCAGCCTAGATCACGGAGCGGGCACCGGGGAGCTGTTTTTT.

The rearrangement links TRBV2 to TRBJ1-1; D is undetermined. Between the trimmed V and J ends, which lost 3 bases and 1 base, there was a span of 9 bases. This CDR3 spans 14 amino acids. CDR1 is SNHLY and CDR2 is FYNNEI in the germline V gene. The CDR3 DNA follows: TGTGCCAGCAGTGACCTTTCCTCGAACACTGAAGCTTTCTTT. Translated, it gives CASSDLSSNTEAFF.

This chain connects TRBV30 to TRBJ1-6; D is uncertain. Germline V gives CDR1 GTSNPN, CDR2 SVGIG (reference sequence). Deletions cut 0 bases from V and 3 bases from J, with 15 bases between. This CDR3 is built from 17 residues. CDR3 sequence reads: CAWSVSGGGSYNSPLHF. The CDR3 bases are TGTGCCTGGAGTGTATCCGGTGGAGGAAGCTATAATTCACCCCTCCACTTT.

This chain uses TRBV5-8 with TRBJ1-5; D is ambiguous. The CDR3 has 17 residues. Trimming stripped 2 bases from V and 0 bases from J, with 15 bases between. Germline values: CDR1 SGHTS, CDR2 YDEGEE. The CDR3 DNA is TGTGCCAGCAGCTTTACGGGGTTATATCCTAGCAATCAGCCCCAGCATTTT. It encodes CASSFTGLYPSNQPQHF.

This chain uses TRBV19 with TRBJ2-5; TRBD1 might be the D (6 bases). Germline V gene lookup returns CDR1 LNHDA and CDR2 SQIVND (reference sequence). The CDR3 spans 16 residues. Trimming removed 4 bases at V and 4 bases at J, with 19 bases between. CDR3 protein: CASSTLERVRGETQYF. The CDR3 bases are TGTGCCAGTAGTACCCTAGAACGGGTCAGGGGAGAGACCCAGTACTTC.

The V call is TRBV18, the J call TRBJ1-2; 7 nucleotides align to TRBD1. The CDR3 contains 14 residues. V shed 5 bases, J shed 4 bases, and the junction held 7 bases outside the gene matches. Looked up from germline, CDR1 is KGHSH and CDR2 is LQKENI. CDR3 bases: TGTGCCAGCTCAACGGGGGACAGTTTCTATGGCTACACCTTC. It is translated as CASSTGDSFYGYTF.

The rearrangement links TRBV3-1 (or the pseudogene TRBV3-2) to TRBJ2-7, with TRBD2 as a possible D gene (5 bases). CDR3 size: 14 residues. The V gene's germline CDR1 is LGHDT and CDR2 YNNKEL (reference sequence). V was shortened by 0 bases and J by 7 bases, with 13 bases between the two germline ends. This CDR3 is CASSQDLDFREQYF. CDR3 bases: TGTGCCAGCAGCCAAGATCTGGACTTCAGGGAGCAGTACTTC.

The CDR3 sequence is CASSTGTGTGGSPLHF. CDR3 in DNA: TGTGCCAGTAGTACCGGAACCGGGACAGGGGGTTCACCCCTCCACTTT. V and J are TRBV19 and TRBJ1-6, with 11 bases that match TRBD1. The germline CDR1 and CDR2 sequences are LNHDA and SQIVND (reference sequence). There are 16 residues in the CDR3. The junction had 8 bases not matched to a gene; V was cut back by 4 bases and J by 9 bases.